A selection of T cell receptor beta chains follows, all from one sample in a study of blood T cell repertoires in COVID-19. Profiling relied on immunoSEQ multiplex PCR, and the TCRdb table lists in-frame clones only, not all of them. The table has 130,000 to 150,000 clones, approximately 81% seen once. Sequenced material: peripheral blood. These receptors originate from a human donor in a cohort sampled during active COVID-19. Both conserved end residues are part of each CDR3. A D gene is named only where the DNA matches it firmly. Size tells how often a clone was seen (once, few, many) or the class of an expanded clone, and some rows leave it out.

D,V,size,J,CDR3,DNA
.,TRBV6-2/TRBV6-3,.,TRBJ2-3,CASSYPLEQGGTDTQYF,TGTGCCAGCAGTTACCCTCTTGAGCAAGGGGGCACAGATACGCAGTATTTT
TRBD1,TRBV5-6,.,TRBJ1-1,CASRPTGGAEAFF,TGTGCCAGCAGGCCGACAGGGGGAGCTGAAGCTTTCTTT
.,TRBV4-3,.,TRBJ1-6,CASSQEVGGHVHF,TGCGCCAGCAGCCAAGAAGTCGGAGGGCACGTCCACTTT
.,TRBV11-3,.,TRBJ1-1,CASSLSLRNTEAFF,TGTGCCAGCAGCCTATCATTGCGGAACACTGAAGCTTTCTTT
.,TRBV18,.,TRBJ1-4,CASSPPRWGIRRGNEKLFF,TGTGCCAGCTCACCACCTAGGTGGGGGATAAGGAGGGGCAATGAAAAACTGTTTTTT
.,TRBV18,once,TRBJ1-1,CASSEGGTEAFF,TGTGCCAGCTCCGAAGGGGGTACTGAAGCTTTCTTT
TRBD1,TRBV4-3,.,TRBJ2-7,CASSQTTQTGLGEQYF,TGCGCCAGCAGCCAAACTACACAGACAGGGTTGGGCGAGCAGTACTTC
TRBD1,TRBV5-1,.,TRBJ1-6,CASSFLQGSSYNSPLHF,TGCGCCAGCAGCTTCCTACAGGGGAGCTCCTATAATTCACCCCTCCACTTT
TRBD1,TRBV6-2/TRBV6-3,once,TRBJ2-7,CASSPNPGTVDYEQYF,TGTGCCAGCAGCCCCAACCCCGGGACAGTGGATTACGAGCAGTACTTC
TRBD1,TRBV7-2,.,TRBJ2-2,CASSLRDRTGELFF,TGTGCCAGCAGCTTAAGGGACAGGACCGGGGAGCTGTTTTTT
TRBD1,TRBV6-6,.,TRBJ1-6,CASRSGQGISPLHF,TGTGCCAGCAGGTCGGGACAGGGGATATCACCCCTCCACTTT
.,TRBV6-2/TRBV6-3,.,TRBJ1-5,CASSWEGLSNQPQHF,TGTGCCAGCAGTTGGGAGGGGCTCAGCAATCAGCCCCAGCATTTT
TRBD2,TRBV4-1,.,TRBJ2-1,CASSLRTSGATYNEQFF,TGCGCCAGCAGCCTAAGGACTAGCGGGGCGACTTACAATGAGCAGTTCTTC
.,TRBV4-2,.,TRBJ2-7,CASSQEGAGPYEQYF,TGTGCCAGCAGCCAAGAGGGAGCAGGCCCCTACGAGCAGTACTTC
TRBD2,TRBV6-4,.,TRBJ2-3,CATGASGGAADTQYF,TGTGCCACAGGGGCAAGCGGGGGGGCCGCAGATACGCAGTATTTT
.,TRBV4-2,.,TRBJ2-7,CASSQDGETRIIEQYF,TGTGCCAGCAGCCAAGATGGTGAGACTAGGATTATCGAGCAGTACTTC
TRBD1,TRBV5-1,.,TRBJ1-2,CASSLGTGGINYGYTF,TGCGCCAGCAGCCTTGGGACAGGGGGCATTAACTATGGCTACACCTTC
.,TRBV19,once,TRBJ2-1,CASSLGTLSYNEQFF,TGTGCCAGTAGTCTCGGGACACTATCCTACAATGAGCAGTTCTTC
.,TRBV7-8,few,TRBJ1-5,CASSPWTAPAPQHF,TGTGCCAGCAGCCCTTGGACAGCCCCTGCGCCCCAGCATTTT
TRBD1,TRBV7-2,few,TRBJ1-2,CASSLQGAPNYGYTF,TGTGCCAGCAGCTTACAGGGGGCTCCAAACTATGGCTACACCTTC
TRBD2,TRBV9,.,TRBJ2-2,CASSPSGGVENTGELFF,TGTGCCAGCAGCCCCAGCGGGGGGGTTGAGAACACCGGGGAGCTGTTTTTT
.,TRBV18,once,TRBJ1-1,CASSPPLRDSEAFF,TGTGCCAGCTCACCACCGTTGAGGGATTCTGAAGCTTTCTTT
.,TRBV5-5,.,TRBJ2-1,CASSLEGGPYNEQFF,TGTGCCAGCAGCCTTGAAGGGGGACCCTACAATGAGCAGTTCTTC
TRBD1,TRBV30,.,TRBJ2-1,CAWSVETGGNEQFF,TGTGCCTGGAGTGTCGAGACAGGGGGCAATGAGCAGTTCTTC
.,TRBV20-1,.,TRBJ1-6,CSASRGGLSYNSPLHF,TGCAGTGCTAGTCGGGGGGGCCTCTCCTATAATTCACCCCTCCACTTT
.,TRBV7-2,.,TRBJ1-1,CASKRELDTEAFF,TGTGCCAGCAAGCGGGAGCTGGACACTGAAGCTTTCTTT
TRBD2,TRBV5-4,.,TRBJ2-7,CASSLGTSGGAYEQYF,TGTGCCAGCAGCTTAGGGACTAGCGGGGGGGCCTACGAGCAGTACTTC
.,TRBV18,.,TRBJ2-2,CASSPARGRTGELFF,TGTGCCAGCTCACCGGCCAGGGGAAGAACCGGGGAGCTGTTTTTT
.,TRBV7-9,.,TRBJ2-7,CASSPRTAAYEQYF,TGTGCCAGCAGCCCGAGAACTGCGGCCTACGAGCAGTACTTC
TRBD1,TRBV7-2,.,TRBJ1-2,CASSSLDRAPVNYGYTF,TGTGCCAGCAGCTCCTTGGACAGGGCCCCTGTTAACTATGGCTACACCTTC
.,TRBV4-2,few,TRBJ2-7,CASSRLVSSDEQYF,TGTGCCAGCAGCCGATTAGTGAGTTCTGACGAGCAGTACTTC
TRBD1,TRBV18,.,TRBJ1-4,CASSLDRGGYEKLFF,TGTGCCAGCTCTCTCGACAGGGGAGGTTATGAAAAACTGTTTTTT
TRBD1,TRBV7-6,few,TRBJ2-7,CASSGYRGEQYF,TGTGCCAGCAGCGGATACAGGGGCGAGCAGTACTTC
TRBD1,TRBV5-1,.,TRBJ2-7,CASSLVGTAYEQYF,TGCGCCAGCAGCTTAGTCGGGACAGCCTACGAGCAGTACTTC
.,TRBV28,.,TRBJ1-2,CASRNRVHGYTF,TGTGCCAGCAGAAACAGGGTCCATGGCTACACCTTC
.,TRBV5-1,.,TRBJ2-7,CASSLDSRRATYF,TGCGCCAGCAGCTTGGATTCCAGGCGCGCTACGTATTTC
.,TRBV4-2,.,TRBJ1-6,CASSQETLSSYNSPLHF,TGTGCCAGCAGCCAAGAAACCCTCAGCTCCTATAATTCACCCCTCCACTTT
TRBD2,TRBV5-1,.,TRBJ2-7,CASSLAGTSGYEQYF,TGCGCCAGCAGCTTGGCCGGGACTAGCGGGTACGAGCAGTACTTC
.,TRBV5-1,.,TRBJ1-2,CASSLAQATNYGYTF,TGCGCCAGCAGCTTGGCCCAGGCCACTAACTATGGCTACACCTTC
TRBD1,TRBV5-1,.,TRBJ1-5,CASSEGTGHQPQHF,TGCGCCAGCAGCGAAGGGACAGGTCATCAGCCCCAGCATTTT
TRBD1,TRBV5-1,many,TRBJ1-3,CASSIGPPGQGFSSSGNTIYF,TGCGCCAGCAGCATCGGGCCCCCGGGACAGGGGTTCTCGAGCTCTGGAAACACCATATATTTT
.,TRBV7-9,once,TRBJ2-5,CASSLVGGQETQYF,TGTGCCAGCAGCTTAGTGGGGGGGCAGGAGACCCAGTACTTC
.,TRBV29-1,.,TRBJ1-2,CSVSRGSTYGYTF,TGCAGCGTATCTCGGGGTTCGACCTATGGCTACACCTTC
.,TRBV28,.,TRBJ1-1,CASSSHTGSRTEAFF,TGTGCCAGCAGTTCGCATACAGGGTCAAGGACTGAAGCTTTCTTT
TRBD1,TRBV7-9,.,TRBJ1-1,CASSSGGGRGNTEAFF,TGTGCCAGCAGCTCAGGGGGCGGGCGGGGGAACACTGAAGCTTTCTTT
TRBD2,TRBV29-1,.,TRBJ2-7,CSVAGIPDPGGPGEQYF,TGCAGCGTTGCAGGGATCCCTGACCCGGGGGGGCCCGGCGAGCAGTACTTC
.,TRBV25-1,.,TRBJ2-1,CASSETGGSYNEQFF,TGTGCCAGCAGTGAAACGGGGGGCAGTTACAATGAGCAGTTCTTC
TRBD2,TRBV7-2,.,TRBJ2-7,CASSPGPLLADSYEQYF,TGTGCCAGCAGCCCGGGACCCCTACTAGCGGACTCCTACGAGCAGTACTTC
.,TRBV6-2/TRBV6-3,once,TRBJ1-2,CASSVGGYGYTF,TGTGCCAGCAGCGTGGGGGGCTATGGCTACACCTTC
TRBD1,TRBV18,.,TRBJ2-5,CASSPPGQYQETQYF,TGTGCCAGCTCACCACCGGGACAGTACCAAGAGACCCAGTACTTC
TRBD1,TRBV10-3,.,TRBJ1-1,CAINPGGLTEAFF,TGTGCCATCAACCCAGGGGGCCTCACTGAAGCTTTCTTT
.,TRBV6-2/TRBV6-3,.,TRBJ2-2,CASSRGNGGELFF,TGTGCCAGCAGCAGGGGAAACGGCGGGGAGCTGTTTTTT
TRBD1,TRBV5-6,.,TRBJ2-2,CASSLGQGGTGELFF,TGTGCCAGCAGCCTCGGACAGGGTGGCACCGGGGAGCTGTTTTTT
.,TRBV6-5,.,TRBJ1-2,CASRGLNYGYTF,TGTGCCAGCAGGGGGCTCAACTATGGCTACACCTTC
.,TRBV7-9,.,TRBJ2-3,CASSFVVGLGTDTQYF,TGTGCCAGCAGCTTCGTAGTGGGGCTGGGGACAGATACGCAGTATTTT
TRBD1,TRBV9,once,TRBJ1-2,CASSSTGAINYGYTF,TGTGCCAGCAGCTCCACAGGGGCTATTAACTATGGCTACACCTTC
.,TRBV6-5,.,TRBJ1-1,CASRTRARGEAFF,TGTGCCAGCCGGACCAGGGCGCGAGGTGAAGCTTTCTTT